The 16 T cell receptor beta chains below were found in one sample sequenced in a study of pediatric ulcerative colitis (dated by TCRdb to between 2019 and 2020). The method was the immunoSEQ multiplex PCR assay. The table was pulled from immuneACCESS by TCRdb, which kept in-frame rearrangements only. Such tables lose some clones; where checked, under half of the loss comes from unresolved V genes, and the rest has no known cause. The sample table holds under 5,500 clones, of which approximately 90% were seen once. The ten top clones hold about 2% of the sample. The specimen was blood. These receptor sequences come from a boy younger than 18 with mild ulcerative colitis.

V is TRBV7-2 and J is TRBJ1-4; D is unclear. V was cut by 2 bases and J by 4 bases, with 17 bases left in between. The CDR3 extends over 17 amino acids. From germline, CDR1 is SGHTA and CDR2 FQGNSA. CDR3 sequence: CASSLREVSVNNEKLFF. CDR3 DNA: TGTGCCAGCAGCTTACGAGAGGTATCCGTAAATAATGAAAAACTGTTTTTT.

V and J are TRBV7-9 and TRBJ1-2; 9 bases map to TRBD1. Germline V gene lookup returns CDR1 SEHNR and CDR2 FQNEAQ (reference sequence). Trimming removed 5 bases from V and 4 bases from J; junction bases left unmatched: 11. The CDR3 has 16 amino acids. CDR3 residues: CASSPSGTGSAYGYTF. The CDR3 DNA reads TGTGCCAGCAGCCCTAGCGGGACAGGGTCGGCCTATGGCTACACCTTC.

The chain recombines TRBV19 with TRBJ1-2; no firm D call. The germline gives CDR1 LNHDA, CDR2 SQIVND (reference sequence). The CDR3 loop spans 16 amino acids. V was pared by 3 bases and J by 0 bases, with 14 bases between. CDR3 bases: TGTGCCAGTAGTATGGCTCCGGGAGTTACTAACTATGGCTACACCTTC. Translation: CASSMAPGVTNYGYTF.

CDR3 coding DNA: TGTGCCAGCAGTTTAACCCTGAATGAGCAGTTCTTC. It is translated as CASSLTLNEQFF. The chain has TRBV28 and TRBJ2-1; D not resolved. Trimming removed 2 bases at V and 7 bases at J, with 6 bases between. Germline V gene data show CDR1 as MDHEN and CDR2 as SYDVKM. This CDR3 has 12 residues.

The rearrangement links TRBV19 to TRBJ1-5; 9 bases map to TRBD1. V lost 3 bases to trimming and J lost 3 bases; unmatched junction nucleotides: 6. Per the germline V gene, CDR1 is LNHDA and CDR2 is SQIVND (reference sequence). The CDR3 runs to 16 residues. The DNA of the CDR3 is TGTGCCAGTAGTATCACCGGGACAGGGAACAATCAGCCCCAGCATTTT. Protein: CASSITGTGNNQPQHF.

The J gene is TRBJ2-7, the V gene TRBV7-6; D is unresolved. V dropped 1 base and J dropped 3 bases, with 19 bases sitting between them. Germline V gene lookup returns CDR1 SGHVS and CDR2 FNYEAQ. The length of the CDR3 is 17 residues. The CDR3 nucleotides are TGTGCCAGCAGCTTAGGATCTCCAGGCGATCCTTTCTACGAGCAGTACTTC. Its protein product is CASSLGSPGDPFYEQYF.

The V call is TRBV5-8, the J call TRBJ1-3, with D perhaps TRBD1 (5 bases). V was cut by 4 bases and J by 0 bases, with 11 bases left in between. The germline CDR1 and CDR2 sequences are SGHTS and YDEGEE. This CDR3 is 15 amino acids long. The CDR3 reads CASSVDMSSGNTIYF. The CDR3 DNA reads TGTGCCAGCAGCGTGGACATGAGCTCTGGAAACACCATATATTTT.

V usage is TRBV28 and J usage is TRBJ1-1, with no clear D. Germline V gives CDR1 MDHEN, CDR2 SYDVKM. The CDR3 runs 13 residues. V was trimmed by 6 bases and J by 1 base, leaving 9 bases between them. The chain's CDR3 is CASRGTENTEAFF. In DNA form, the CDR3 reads TGTGCCAGCAGGGGAACCGAGAACACTGAAGCTTTCTTT.

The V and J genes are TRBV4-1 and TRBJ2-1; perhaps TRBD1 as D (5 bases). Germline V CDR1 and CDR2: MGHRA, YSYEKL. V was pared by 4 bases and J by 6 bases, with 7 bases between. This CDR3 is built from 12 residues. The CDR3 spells CASSRTGNEQFF. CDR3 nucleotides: TGCGCCAGCAGCCGAACAGGCAATGAGCAGTTCTTC.

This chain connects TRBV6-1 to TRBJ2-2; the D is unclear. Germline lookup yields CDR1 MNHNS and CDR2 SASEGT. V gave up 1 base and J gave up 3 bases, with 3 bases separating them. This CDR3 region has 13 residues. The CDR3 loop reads CASSEGDTGELFF. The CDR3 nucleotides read TGTGCCAGCAGTGAAGGGGACACCGGGGAGCTGTTTTTT.

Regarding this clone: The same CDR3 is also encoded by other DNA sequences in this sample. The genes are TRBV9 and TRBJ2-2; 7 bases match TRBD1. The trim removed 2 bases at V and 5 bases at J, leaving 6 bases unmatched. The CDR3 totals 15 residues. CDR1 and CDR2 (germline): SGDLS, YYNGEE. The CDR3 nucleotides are TGTGCCAGCAGCGTCGGGACAGTCAATACCGGGGAGCTGTTTTTT. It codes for CASSVGTVNTGELFF.

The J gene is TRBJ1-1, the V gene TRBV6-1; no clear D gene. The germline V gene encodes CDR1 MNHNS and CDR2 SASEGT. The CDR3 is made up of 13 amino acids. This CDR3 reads CDAGHRENTEAFF. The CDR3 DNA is TGTGACGCCGGGCATAGGGAAAACACTGAAGCTTTCTTT.

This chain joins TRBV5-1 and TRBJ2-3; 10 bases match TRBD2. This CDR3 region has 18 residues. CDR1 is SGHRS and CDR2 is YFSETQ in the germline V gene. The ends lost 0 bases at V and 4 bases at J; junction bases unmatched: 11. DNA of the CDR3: TGCGCCAGCAGCTTGGAGGCTAGCGGGAGCCCCTGGGCAGATACGCAGTATTTT. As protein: CASSLEASGSPWADTQYF.

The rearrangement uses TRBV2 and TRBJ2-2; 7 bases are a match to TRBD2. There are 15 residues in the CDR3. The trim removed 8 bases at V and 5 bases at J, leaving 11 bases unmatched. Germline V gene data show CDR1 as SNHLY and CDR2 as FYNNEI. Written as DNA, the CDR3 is TGTGCCAGCGGGCGGGAGTCGCACCGGACCGGGGAGCTGTTTTTT. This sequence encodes CASGRESHRTGELFF.

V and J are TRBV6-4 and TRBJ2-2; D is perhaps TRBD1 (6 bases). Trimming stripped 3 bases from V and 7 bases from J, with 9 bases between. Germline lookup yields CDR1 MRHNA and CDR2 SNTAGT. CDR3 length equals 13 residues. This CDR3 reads CASSETGRGELFF. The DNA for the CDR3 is TGTGCCAGCAGTGAGACAGGTCGCGGGGAGCTGTTTTTT.

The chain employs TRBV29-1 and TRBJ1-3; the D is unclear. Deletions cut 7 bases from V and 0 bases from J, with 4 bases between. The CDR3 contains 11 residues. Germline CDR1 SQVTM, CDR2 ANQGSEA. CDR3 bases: TGCAGCGCCCGCTCTGGAAACACCATATATTTT. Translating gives CSARSGNTIYF.